The subject of this entry is one T cell receptor (beta chain). No antigen is known for it. The sample originates from a study of T-cell reconstitution after alpha-beta-depleted transplantation in children. Overall study findings and caveats: About two months after transplant, alpha-beta T cells reportedly came from several hundred expanded graft clones.

V lost 6 bases and J lost 3, with 17 bases in between. In germline, CDR1 is LGHDT, CDR2 YNNKEL (reference sequence). The CDR3 sequence is 16 residues long. Using unique molecular identifiers, the investigators prepared the TCRbeta library. One entry per CDR3 protein results from TCRdb running MiXCR on the PCR reads. The table has about 500,000 distinct CDR3 sequences, over 9.5% seen once. This clonotype was sampled from a female patient aged 2 to 10 who had a stem cell transplant for aplastic anemia, so the T cells may come from the graft donor. The chain employs TRBV3-1 and TRBJ2-2, with a possible D match to TRBD2 (7 bases). Sequenced material: PBMCs, mostly from graft donor cells, taken 180 days after TCRalphabeta/CD19-depleted stem cell transplant. CDR3 in amino acids: CASRAAGGLYTGELFF. The CDR3 DNA reads as TGTGCCAGCAGGGCGGCCGGGGGGCTTTACACCGGGGAGCTGTTTTTT.